This passage covers 11 T cell receptor beta chains from one sample sequenced in a study of blood T cell repertoires in COVID-19. Libraries were prepared by immunoSEQ multiplex PCR; TCRdb keeps only in-frame clonotypes and omits some of them. The repertoire holds over 350,000 clones, with about 86% as singletons. The sequenced sample was PBMCs or T cells enriched from blood (not recorded which). These receptors all stem from a woman in her 50s who had recovered from COVID-19.

Notes on this clone: Other DNA sequences in the same sample also yield this CDR3. The rearrangement joins TRBV5-4 to TRBJ1-3, with D possibly matching TRBD1 (6 bases). Germline CDR1 and CDR2: SGHNT and YYREEE (reference sequence). V lost 4 bases, J lost 0 bases, and 8 bases lay in between. The CDR3 is 14 amino acids. Here the CDR3 reads CASSLQGSGNTIYF. For the CDR3, the DNA is TGTGCCAGCAGCCTACAGGGCTCTGGAAACACCATATATTTT.

The V call is TRBV13, the J call TRBJ2-5, with TRBD1 matching 7 bases. The CDR3 covers 15 residues. The J segment lost 1 base and the V segment lost 4 bases, leaving 6 bases of the junction unmatched. Germline V CDR1 and CDR2: PRHDT, FYEKMQ (reference sequence). This CDR3 is CASSSGQVRQETQYF. As DNA, the CDR3 is TGTGCCAGCAGCTCCGGACAGGTGCGCCAAGAGACCCAGTACTTC.

This chain joins TRBV29-1 and TRBJ1-2; D uncertain. The germline CDR1 and CDR2 sequences are SQVTM and ANQGSEA. The CDR3 spans 11 residues. V shed 2 bases and J shed 8 bases, with 9 bases lying between them. CDR3 residues: CSVETGFGYTF. CDR3 coding DNA: TGCAGCGTTGAAACGGGGTTCGGCTACACCTTC.

This clone was found many times. The chain recombines TRBV5-1 with TRBJ2-7, with 8 bases matching TRBD1. Germline CDR1 reads SGHRS; CDR2 reads YFSETQ. Trimming at V came to 2 bases and at J to 0 bases, leaving 1 base not matched to a gene. The CDR3 sequence is 14 residues long. CDR3 sequence: CASSLQGDSYEQYF. In DNA, the CDR3 is TGCGCCAGCAGCTTACAGGGGGACTCCTACGAGCAGTACTTC.

V gene TRBV27 combines with J gene TRBJ2-2; 8 nucleotides align to TRBD2. After removal of 1 base from V and 6 bases from J, the junction contained 4 bases not matched to a gene. This CDR3 has 15 residues. Germline V gives CDR1 MNHEY, CDR2 SMNVEV (reference sequence). The CDR3 DNA reads TGTGCCAGCAGTTTATTTTCCGGGGGGGCCGGGGAGCTGTTTTTT. It codes for CASSLFSGGAGELFF.

With regard to this clone: This CDR3 is also generated by other DNA sequences in the sample. The V and J genes are TRBV6-5 and TRBJ1-3; D gene uncertain. The germline V gene has CDR1 MNHEY and CDR2 SVGAGI. Trimming removed 6 bases at V and 3 bases at J, with 12 bases between. This CDR3 is 14 amino acids long. The CDR3 protein is CASRGRAYGNTIYF. CDR3 in DNA: TGTGCCAGCAGGGGGAGGGCATATGGAAACACCATATATTTT.

The V call is TRBV2, the J call TRBJ2-5; perhaps TRBD1 as D (6 bases). The CDR3 has 14 residues. Germline CDR1 and CDR2: SNHLY and FYNNEI. Deletions cut 6 bases from V and 2 bases from J, with 13 bases between. CDR3 sequence (DNA): TGTGCCAGCAGCGGTCGGACAGTACAAGAGACCCAGTACTTC. Its protein is CASSGRTVQETQYF.

The count of this clone is one. V gene TRBV27 combines with J gene TRBJ2-7; D is possibly TRBD2 (6 bases). CDR1 and CDR2 (germline): MNHEY, SMNVEV (reference sequence). V was cut by 3 bases and J by 0 bases, with 6 bases left in between. The length of the CDR3 is 13 residues. The CDR3 sequence: CASSLGLSYEQYF. The DNA of the CDR3 is TGTGCCAGCAGTTTGGGACTCTCCTACGAGCAGTACTTC.

This rearrangement joins TRBV2 to TRBJ1-6; D is ambiguous. Trimming took 8 bases from V and 2 from J, leaving 10 bases between them. The CDR3 consists of 14 residues. The germline V gene has CDR1 SNHLY and CDR2 FYNNEI. The CDR3 region is CASHLSTYNSPLHF. The DNA for the CDR3 is TGTGCCAGCCATTTAAGCACCTATAATTCACCCCTCCACTTT.

This chain uses TRBV7-9 with TRBJ2-5, with TRBD1 identical over 11 bases. J lost 5 bases, V lost 5 bases, and 10 bases had no gene match. Germline V gene data show CDR1 as SEHNR and CDR2 as FQNEAQ (reference sequence). This CDR3 has 16 amino acids. DNA for the CDR3: TGTGCCAGCAGCCCGGACAGGGGGCTCCGGGAGGAGACCCAGTACTTC. This encodes CASSPDRGLREETQYF.

The chain recombines TRBV7-8 with TRBJ1-5; the D is unclear. V was cut by 1 base and J by 5 bases, with 6 bases left in between. The length of the CDR3 is 13 residues. The germline V gene has CDR1 SGHVS and CDR2 FQNEAQ. The CDR3 loop is CASSLVGDQPQHF. CDR3 DNA: TGTGCCAGCAGCTTAGTCGGGGATCAGCCCCAGCATTTT.